The 10 T cell receptor beta chains below come from one sample, sequenced in a study of blood T cell repertoires in COVID-19. Assay used: immunoSEQ multiplex PCR; TCRdb lists only in-frame clones, some missing. Among just under 350,000 clones, 88% were seen once, and the ten largest hold 7.3%. The sample consisted of peripheral blood. The origin of the receptors is a woman in her 70s with COVID-19, enrolled during active disease.

This chain uses TRBV28 with TRBJ1-2, with TRBD1 as a possible D gene (6 bases). Trimming stripped 5 bases from V and 1 base from J, with 8 bases between. The CDR3 is 13 amino acids. Germline V CDR1 and CDR2: MDHEN, SYDVKM. The CDR3 DNA follows: TGTGCCAGCAGTCGGACAGTTAACTATGGCTACACCTTC. This translates into CASSRTVNYGYTF.

On this clone: Other DNA sequences of this sample code for an identical CDR3. The CDR3 region is CASSRDRNTEAFF. Here the CDR3 DNA reads TGTGCCAGCAGCCGCGACAGGAACACTGAAGCTTTCTTT. The chain joins TRBV2 to TRBJ1-1, with TRBD1 as a possible D gene (5 bases). This CDR3 spans 13 amino acids. Germline V lookup: CDR1 SNHLY, CDR2 FYNNEI. The V end lost 6 bases, the J end lost 1 base, and 9 bases lay between the germline ends.

V usage is TRBV4-3 and J usage is TRBJ1-6, with D unresolved. V lost 0 bases and J lost 7, with 4 bases in between. Looked up from germline, CDR1 is LGHNA and CDR2 is YSLEER. The CDR3 spans 13 residues. The CDR3, as DNA: TGCGCCAGCAGCCAAGAACAGAATTCACCCCTCCACTTT. Protein product: CASSQEQNSPLHF.

The CDR3 region is CSAVGGDTEAFF. As DNA, the CDR3 is TGCAGCGCTGTGGGGGGGGACACTGAAGCTTTCTTT. This chain joins TRBV29-1 and TRBJ1-1; tentative D call: TRBD1 (5 bases). Trimming cost V 7 bases and J 3 bases, with 12 bases left between them. The CDR3 loop spans 12 amino acids. Germline V lookup: CDR1 SQVTM, CDR2 ANQGSEA.

The chain has TRBV12-3 or TRBV12-4 and TRBJ2-5; no definite D call. This CDR3 comprises 12 residues. Trimming shortened V by 7 bases and J by 8 bases, and 14 bases separated the two germline ends. CDR3 amino acids: CASTHSESTQYF. CDR3 nucleotides: TGTGCCAGCACCCACTCCGAGAGCACCCAGTACTTC.

In DNA, the CDR3 is TGTGCCACCAGCAGTAATACCCCCTGGAGGCAGCCCCAGCATTTT. Amino acid sequence: CATSSNTPWRQPQHF. The chain links TRBV15 to TRBJ1-5, with no clear D. Deletions cut 3 bases from V and 7 bases from J, with 16 bases between. The germline CDR1 and CDR2 sequences are LNHNV and YYDKDF (reference sequence). CDR3 length: 15 amino acids.

This chain uses TRBV2 with TRBJ2-7, with D possibly TRBD1 on 6 matching bases. Looked up from germline, CDR1 is SNHLY and CDR2 is FYNNEI. This CDR3 is 15 amino acids long. The V gene lost 5 bases and the J gene lost 3 bases, with 17 bases spanning the gap. The CDR3 loop is CASSRSGAGDYEQYF. As DNA, the CDR3 is TGTGCCAGCAGTCGGTCAGGTGCAGGGGACTACGAGCAGTACTTC.

The genes are TRBV27 and TRBJ1-5; possible D gene TRBD1, 6 bases. Looked up from germline, CDR1 is MNHEY and CDR2 is SMNVEV (reference sequence). This CDR3 region has 14 residues. V lost 2 bases and J 7 bases, leaving 12 bases between the germline ends. CDR3 sequence: CASSLKGGRQPQHF. CDR3 coding DNA: TGTGCCAGCAGTTTAAAAGGGGGAAGGCAGCCCCAGCATTTT.

This chain uses TRBV5-1 with TRBJ2-5; 7 positions agree with TRBD2. Trimming at V came to 4 bases and at J to 1 base, leaving 4 bases not matched to a gene. Germline V gene sequence: CDR1 SGHRS, CDR2 YFSETQ. The CDR3 extends over 14 amino acids. The CDR3 reads CASSPIAGQETQYF. The CDR3 coding sequence is TGCGCCAGCAGCCCTATAGCGGGCCAAGAGACCCAGTACTTC.

The V and J genes are TRBV9 and TRBJ2-7; the match to TRBD1 covers 9 bases. Germline lookup yields CDR1 SGDLS and CDR2 YYNGEE. Germline trimming cut 0 bases from V and 2 bases from J; bases unmatched to any gene: 18. The CDR3 is 20 residues long. The CDR3 bases are TGTGCCAGCAGCGTAGGAGCGGCGGGACAGGGAGGCCCGGGGACCTACGAGCAGTACTTC. Translation gives CASSVGAAGQGGPGTYEQYF.